This TCR beta chain comes out of a study of Graves' ophthalmopathy and Graves' hyperthyroidism. Study-wide points: Blood also held most thyroid clonotypes expanded above 0.001 frequency. Ophthalmopathy progression cases were predicted by the model with approximately 70% sensitivity and 72% to 85% specificity. Built on 13 signatures, a model told ophthalmopathy apart from stable hyperthyroidism with approximately 88% sensitivity and roughly 81% specificity.

The CDR3 is 11 amino acids. V was clipped by 3 bases and J by 5 bases, with 4 bases between them. Per the germline V gene, CDR1 is SGHVS and CDR2 is FQNEAQ. Thyroid ultrasound, orbital computed tomography, TRAb, serum thyroxine and clinical symptoms formed the basis of diagnosis. The authors amplified TCR beta CDR3 regions from RNA transcripts. The first-round RT-PCR employed HTBI primers together with the Qiagen OneStep RT-PCR kit. A multiplex PCR was then performed as the second round. TCRdb recomputed calls from the multiplex PCR reads with MiXCR, one row per CDR3 protein. Of approximately 1.2 million distinct CDR3 sequences listed, roughly 35% were seen once; the top ten hold around 10%. This clonotype was observed many times. What it recognizes is unknown.

Sequenced input: peripheral blood or thyroid tissue (not recorded which). V usage is TRBV7-8 and J usage is TRBJ2-5; the D is unclear. The clonotype comes from an adult man with Graves' hyperthyroidism. CDR3 residues: CASSFMETQYF. The CDR3, as DNA: TGTGCCAGCAGCTTCATGGAGACCCAGTACTTC.